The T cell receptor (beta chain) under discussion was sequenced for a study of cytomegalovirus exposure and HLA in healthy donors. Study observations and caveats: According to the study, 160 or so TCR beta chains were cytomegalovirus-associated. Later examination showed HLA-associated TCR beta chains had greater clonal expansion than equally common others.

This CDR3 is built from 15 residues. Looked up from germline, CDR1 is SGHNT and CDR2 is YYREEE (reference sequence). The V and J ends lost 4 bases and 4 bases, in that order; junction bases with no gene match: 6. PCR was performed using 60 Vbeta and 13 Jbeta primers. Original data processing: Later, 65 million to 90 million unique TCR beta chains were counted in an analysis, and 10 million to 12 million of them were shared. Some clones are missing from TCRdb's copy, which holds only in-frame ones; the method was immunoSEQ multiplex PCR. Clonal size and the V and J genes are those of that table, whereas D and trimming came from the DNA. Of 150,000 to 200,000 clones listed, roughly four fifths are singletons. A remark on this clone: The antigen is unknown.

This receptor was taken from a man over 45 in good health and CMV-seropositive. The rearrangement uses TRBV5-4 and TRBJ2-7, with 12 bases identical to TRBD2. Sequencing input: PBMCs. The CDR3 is CASSPRTSGMYEQYF. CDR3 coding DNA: TGTGCCAGCAGCCCGAGGACTAGCGGGATGTACGAGCAGTACTTC.